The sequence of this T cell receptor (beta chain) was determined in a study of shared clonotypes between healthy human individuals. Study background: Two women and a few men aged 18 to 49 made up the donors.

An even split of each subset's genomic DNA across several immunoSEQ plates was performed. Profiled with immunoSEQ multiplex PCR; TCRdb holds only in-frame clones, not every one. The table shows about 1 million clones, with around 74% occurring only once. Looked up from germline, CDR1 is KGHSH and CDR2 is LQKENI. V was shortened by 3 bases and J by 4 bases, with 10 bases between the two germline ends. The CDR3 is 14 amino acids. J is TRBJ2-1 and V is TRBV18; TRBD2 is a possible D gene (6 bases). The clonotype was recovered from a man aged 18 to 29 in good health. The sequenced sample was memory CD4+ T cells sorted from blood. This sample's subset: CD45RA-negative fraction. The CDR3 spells CASSPTGEYNEQFF. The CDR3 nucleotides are TGTGCCAGCTCACCTACGGGAGAATACAATGAGCAGTTCTTC. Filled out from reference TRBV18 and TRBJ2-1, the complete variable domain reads NAGVMQNPRHLVRRRGQEARLRCSPMKGHSHVYWYRQLPEEGLKFMVYLQKENIIDESGMPKERFSAEFPKEGPSILRIQQVVRGDSAAYFCASSPTGEYNEQFFGPGTRLTVL.